This record looks at one TCR beta chain sequence and its context. The table came from immunoSEQ multiplex PCR; TCRdb's copy has only in-frame clones and leaves some out. In the table there are roughly 350,000 clones, about 89% of which are singletons. The sample is drawn from a study of Ad26.COV2.S vaccination and SARS-CoV-2 variants. Germline CDR1 is SEHNR and CDR2 is FQNEAQ (reference sequence). With 5 bases clipped from V and 3 bases from J, the junction kept 10 bases outside the gene matches. This CDR3 comprises 16 residues. The treatment was: roughly 19 received Ad26.COV2.S at low or high dose, single or two shots; about 5 received placebo; per-sample allocation not given. The samples were gathered on day 63 after the first injection of vaccine or placebo.

The V gene is TRBV7-9, the J gene TRBJ2-7, with 10 bases that match TRBD2. The sequences come from peripheral blood, collected in a trial of Ad26.COV2.S vaccine versus placebo. The sequence came from a person between 18 and 59 years old who received the Ad26.COV2.S COVID-19 vaccine or a placebo. DNA for the CDR3: TGTGCCAGCAGCCCCCCCAGCGGGGGGGAATTCTACGAGCAGTACTTC. It codes for CASSPPSGGEFYEQYF.